Below are 14 T cell receptor beta chains sequenced from a single sample in a study of T cells expressing NK-cell markers. TCRdb reprocessed the 5' RACE reads and stores each CDR3 protein as one record, lacking DNA. The sample is made up of about 260,000 distinct CDR3 sequences, and the top ten hold roughly 4.2% of it. Sample: blood T cells: a sorted CD56 or NKG2C T cell subset, CD4+ or CD8+ T cells, or bulk PBMC T cells (not recorded which). The receptors here all came from a woman aged 18-70 years in good health.

The genes are TRBV7-2 and TRBJ2-7. CDR3 length: 13 amino acids. Germline lookup yields CDR1 SGHTA and CDR2 FQGNSA. The CDR3 here is CASSFNGVHEQYF. Based on the CDR3 plus reference TRBV7-2 and TRBJ2-7, the full variable domain is GAGVSQSPSNKVTEKGKDVELRCDPISGHTALYWYRQSLGQGLEFLIYFQGNSAPDKSGLPSDRFSAERTGGSVSTLTIQRTQQEDSAVYLCASSFNGVHEQYFGPGTRLTVT.

The J gene is TRBJ2-5, the V gene TRBV3-1; without DNA, the TCRdb call of TRBD1 cannot be checked. The CDR3 runs 13 residues. Germline lookup yields CDR1 LGHDT and CDR2 YNNKEL (reference sequence). CDR3 loop: CASSHSADRTQYF.

The rearrangement uses TRBV29-1 and TRBJ2-5; TCRdb lists TRBD1, though no DNA is available to test this call. The V gene's germline CDR1 is SQVTM and CDR2 ANQGSEA. CDR3 length: 12 residues. The CDR3 spells CSTRWGKETQYF.

The chain combines TRBV20-1 with TRBJ1-1. The germline V gene encodes CDR1 DFQATT and CDR2 SNEGSKA (reference sequence). The CDR3 has 12 amino acids. CDR3 in amino acids: CSAGVADTEAFF.

The chain employs TRBV18 and TRBJ1-1; the TRBD1 assignment by TCRdb is unverifiable without DNA. CDR1 is KGHSH and CDR2 is LQKENI in the germline V gene. The CDR3 has 13 amino acids. The CDR3 loop is CASTQTGGTEAFF.

The chain couples TRBV6-1 to TRBJ1-2; no DNA is available, so the TRBD1 call from TCRdb remains unchecked. The CDR3 is 14 amino acids. Per the germline V gene, CDR1 is MNHNS and CDR2 is SASEGT. The CDR3 protein is CASRLDRERYGYTF.

This sequence joins TRBV5-1 and TRBJ1-1; TCRdb calls TRBD1, which cannot be checked without DNA. The CDR3 spans 15 residues. CDR1 SGHRS and CDR2 YFSETQ come from the germline V gene. The CDR3: CASSTTGQGYAEAFF.

The chain employs TRBV6-2 or TRBV6-3 and TRBJ2-1; absent DNA, TCRdb's TRBD2 call cannot be checked. Looked up from germline, CDR1 is MNHEY and CDR2 is SVGEGT. The CDR3 runs 14 residues. This chain's CDR3 is CASSWLAGVYEQFF.

This sequence joins TRBV12-3 or TRBV12-4 and TRBJ2-1. The CDR3 is 11 amino acids. The CDR3 loop reads CASSFMYEQFF.

J is TRBJ1-5 and V is TRBV6-2 or TRBV6-3. The germline CDR1 and CDR2 sequences are MNHEY and SVGEGT. The length of the CDR3 is 17 residues. CDR3 sequence reads: CASSYFRIDRSNQPQHF.

The chain joins TRBV18 to TRBJ2-4; TCRdb outputs TRBD1, but without DNA this stays unchecked. CDR1 is KGHSH and CDR2 is LQKENI in the germline V gene. The CDR3 covers 14 residues. The CDR3 reads CASSSSGATNIQYF.

CDR3 region: CASSFTGPQETQYF. The J gene is TRBJ2-5, the V gene TRBV11-2; the D call of TRBD1 rests on TCRdb alone, since no DNA is present to check it. Germline V gene sequence: CDR1 SGHAT, CDR2 FQNNGV. The CDR3 is 14 residues long.

The chain has TRBV2 and TRBJ2-3. Germline assignment: CDR1 SNHLY and CDR2 FYNNEI. The CDR3 is 12 residues long. CDR3 loop: CASSLTDDTQYF. Drawing the rest from reference TRBV2 and TRBJ2-3, the complete variable domain is EPEVTQTPSHQVTQMGQEVILRCVPISNHLYFYWYRQILGQKVEFLVSFYNNEISEKSEIFDDQFSVERPDGSNFTLKIRSTKLEDSAMYFCASSLTDDTQYFGPGTRLTVL.

The rearrangement uses TRBV29-1 and TRBJ1-1. Germline CDR1 and CDR2: SQVTM and ANQGSEA. CDR3 length: 13 residues. This CDR3 is CSTRDTVLTEAFF.